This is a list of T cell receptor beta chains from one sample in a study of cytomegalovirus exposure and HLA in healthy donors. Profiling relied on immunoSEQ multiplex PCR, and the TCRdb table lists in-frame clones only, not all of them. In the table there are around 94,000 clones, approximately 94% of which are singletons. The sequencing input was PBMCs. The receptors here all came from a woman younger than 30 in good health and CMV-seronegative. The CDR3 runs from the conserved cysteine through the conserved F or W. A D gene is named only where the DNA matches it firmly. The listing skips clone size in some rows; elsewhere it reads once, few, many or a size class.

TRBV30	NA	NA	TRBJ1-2	CAWSAKGGDGYTF	TGTGCCTGGAGTGCTAAAGGAGGGGATGGCTACACCTTC
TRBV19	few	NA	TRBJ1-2	CASSESNYGYTF	TGTGCCAGTAGTGAGTCCAACTATGGCTACACCTTC
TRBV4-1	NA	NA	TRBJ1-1	CASSQGSTEAFF	TGCGCCAGCAGCCAGGGGAGCACTGAAGCTTTCTTT
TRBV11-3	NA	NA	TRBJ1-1	CASSQRGYTEAFF	TGTGCCAGCAGCCAAAGGGGGTACACTGAAGCTTTCTTT
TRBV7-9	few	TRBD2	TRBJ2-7	CASSPATSGYSYEQYF	TGTGCCAGCAGCCCTGCCACTAGCGGGTACTCCTACGAGCAGTACTTC
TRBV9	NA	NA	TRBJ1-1	CASSVYSGMNTEAFF	TGTGCCAGCAGCGTCTACAGCGGAATGAACACTGAAGCTTTCTTT
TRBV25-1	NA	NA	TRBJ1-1	CASSAHQQGGTEAFF	TGTGCCAGCAGTGCGCACCAACAGGGCGGTACTGAAGCTTTCTTT
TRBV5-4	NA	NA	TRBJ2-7	CASSLATPSGQRTYEQYF	TGTGCCAGCAGCTTGGCAACCCCGTCAGGGCAGAGAACCTACGAGCAGTACTTC
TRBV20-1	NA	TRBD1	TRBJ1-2	CSPMTGGGYTF	TGCAGTCCCATGACAGGGGGTGGCTACACCTTC
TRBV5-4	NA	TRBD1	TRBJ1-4	CASSLAGQGGTNEKLFF	TGTGCCAGCAGCTTGGCCGGGCAGGGGGGAACTAATGAAAAACTGTTTTTT
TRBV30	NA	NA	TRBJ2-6	CAWRHIISGANVLTF	TGTGCCTGGAGGCACATAATCTCTGGGGCCAACGTCCTGACTTTC
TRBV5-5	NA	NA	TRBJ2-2	CASSLDGTAAMEELFF	TGTGCCAGCAGCCTAGACGGGACTGCAGCCATGGAGGAGCTGTTTTTT
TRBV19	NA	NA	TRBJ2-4	CASSLQRSMYGIQYF	TGTGCCAGTAGTCTCCAGCGGTCCATGTATGGCATTCAGTACTTC
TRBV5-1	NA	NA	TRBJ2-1	CASSLEGVYNEQFF	TGCGCCAGCAGCTTGGAGGGGGTCTACAATGAGCAGTTCTTC
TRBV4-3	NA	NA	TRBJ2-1	CASSHFSDEQFF	TGCGCCAGCAGCCACTTCAGTGATGAGCAGTTCTTC
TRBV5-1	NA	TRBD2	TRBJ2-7	CASSSSRGVGYEQYF	TGCGCCAGCAGCTCCTCTCGGGGGGTTGGTTACGAGCAGTACTTC
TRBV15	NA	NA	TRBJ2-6	CATSREQEHDSGANVLTF	TGTGCCACCAGCAGGGAACAGGAGCACGACTCTGGGGCCAACGTCCTGACTTTC
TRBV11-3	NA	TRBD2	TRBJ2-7	CASSLEVLAGVREQYF	TGTGCCAGCAGCTTAGAGGTGCTAGCGGGAGTCCGGGAGCAGTACTTC
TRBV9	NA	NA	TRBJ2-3	CASSVGHSDTQYF	TGTGCCAGCAGCGTAGGGCATTCCGATACGCAGTATTTT
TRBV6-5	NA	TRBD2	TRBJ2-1	CASRYLTSGENNEQFF	TGTGCCAGCAGATACTTGACTAGCGGGGAGAACAATGAGCAGTTCTTC
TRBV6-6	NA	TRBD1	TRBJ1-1	CASILSRTGNTEAFF	TGTGCCAGCATTTTATCGAGGACAGGGAACACTGAAGCTTTCTTT
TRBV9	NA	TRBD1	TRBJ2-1	CASSVEGTGGRNEQFF	TGTGCCAGCAGCGTAGAGGGGACAGGGGGCAGGAATGAGCAGTTCTTC
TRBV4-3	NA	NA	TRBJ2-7	CASSQDQDYEQYF	TGCGCCAGCAGCCAAGATCAGGACTACGAGCAGTACTTC
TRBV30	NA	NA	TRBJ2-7	CAWSLVSEQYF	TGTGCCTGGAGTTTGGTGAGCGAGCAGTACTTC
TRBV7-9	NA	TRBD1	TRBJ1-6	CASIPDRVGSPLHF	TGTGCCAGCATTCCGGACAGGGTGGGGTCACCCCTCCACTTT
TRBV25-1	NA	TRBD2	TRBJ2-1	CASRTSGMGPPYNEQFF	TGTGCCAGCAGGACTAGCGGGATGGGGCCCCCCTACAATGAGCAGTTCTTC
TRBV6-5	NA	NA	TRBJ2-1	CASSYRDWLFF	TGTGCCAGCAGTTACCGAGACTGGCTGTTCTTC
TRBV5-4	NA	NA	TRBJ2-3	CASSHPGAGNTDTQYF	TGTGCCAGCAGCCACCCCGGGGCGGGGAACACAGATACGCAGTATTTT
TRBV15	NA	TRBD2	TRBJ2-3	CATSRDRTRGGTDTQYF	TGTGCCACCAGCAGAGATAGGACTAGAGGGGGCACAGATACGCAGTATTTT
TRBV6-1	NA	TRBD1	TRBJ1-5	CASSEETGDIQPQHF	TGTGCCAGCAGTGAAGAGACAGGGGATATTCAGCCCCAGCATTTT
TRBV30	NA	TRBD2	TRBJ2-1	CAWSRIAGANPNEQFF	TGTGCCTGGAGCCGAATAGCGGGAGCCAACCCCAATGAGCAGTTCTTC
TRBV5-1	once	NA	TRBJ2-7	CASSLGSAADEQYF	TGCGCCAGCAGCTTGGGGTCGGCGGCAGACGAGCAGTACTTC
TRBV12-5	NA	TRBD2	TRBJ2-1	CASGFGLAGGPIYNEQFF	TGTGCTAGTGGTTTCGGACTAGCGGGGGGGCCCATCTACAATGAGCAGTTCTTC
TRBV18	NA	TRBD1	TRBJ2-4	CASSPGQGSLAKNIQYF	TGTGCCAGCTCACCAGGACAGGGATCCTTAGCCAAAAACATTCAGTACTTC
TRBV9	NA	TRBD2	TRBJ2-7	CASSAESGSDEQYF	TGTGCCAGCAGCGCCGAAAGCGGGAGCGACGAGCAGTACTTC
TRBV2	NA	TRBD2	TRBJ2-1	CASSKTSGGYNEQFF	TGTGCCAGCAGTAAGACTAGCGGGGGATACAATGAGCAGTTCTTC
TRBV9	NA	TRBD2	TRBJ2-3	CASSVWASGDSTDTQYF	TGTGCCAGCAGCGTTTGGGCTAGCGGGGATAGCACAGATACGCAGTATTTT
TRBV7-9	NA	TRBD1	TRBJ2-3	CASSGDRGSGPDTQYF	TGTGCCAGCAGCGGAGACAGGGGCAGCGGGCCGGATACGCAGTATTTT
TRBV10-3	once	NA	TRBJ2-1	CAISPGWFAGSSYNEQFF	TGTGCCATCAGTCCCGGGTGGTTCGCGGGGAGCTCCTACAATGAGCAGTTCTTC
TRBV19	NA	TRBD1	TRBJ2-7	CASSRDREAEQYF	TGTGCCAGTAGCCGTGACAGGGAAGCCGAGCAGTACTTC